What follows is one TCR beta chain and its context. The table came from immunoSEQ multiplex PCR; TCRdb's copy has only in-frame clones and leaves some out. Of roughly 280,000 clones in the sample, 75% to 90% were seen once. These data originate in a study of blood T cell repertoires in COVID-19. Study-wide background: From the United States, Italy and Spain came samples of acute and convalescent COVID-19.

The germline V and J ends were trimmed by 0 bases and 3 bases, with 12 bases remaining between them. CDR3 length equals 16 residues. CDR1 is LNHNV and CDR2 is YYDKDF in the germline V gene (reference sequence). Input material: PBMCs or T cells enriched from blood (not recorded which). The origin of this receptor is a woman aged 18-35 years who had recovered from COVID-19. The chain couples TRBV15 to TRBJ1-5; D is ambiguous. CDR3 bases: TGTGCCACCAGCAGAGATCAAGGACTGATCAATCAGCCCCAGCATTTT. This translates into CATSRDQGLINQPQHF.